This TCR beta chain derives from a study of chemoradiotherapy in HPV16-positive cancers. Study-wide results and caveats: For HPV16-positive patients, expanding HPV-responsive T cells associated with longer recurrence-free survival.

Sequencing was performed with immunoSEQ multiplex PCR; in TCRdb, only in-frame clones are kept and a portion is missing. The sample contains around 33,000 clones, about 91% of which appear only once. About this clone itself: The antigen remains unidentified.

CDR3 size: 16 residues. From germline, CDR1 is SGHTA and CDR2 FQGNSA. The V end was cut by 1 base, the J end by 0 bases, with 10 bases between. The sequencing used blood, collected from a patient who underwent chemoradiotherapy. The rearrangement joins TRBV7-2 to TRBJ2-1; no clear D gene. This TCR derives from a human donor with HPV-associated anogenital cancer. CDR3 bases: TGTGCCAGCAGCTTAGGATGGGGTAGCTCCTACAATGAGCAGTTCTTC. It translates to CASSLGWGSSYNEQFF.